The clone carrying this TCR beta chain has only a few counts. Its matching antigen is unknown. This sample stems from a study of beta chain features in type 1 diabetes. Looked up from germline, CDR1 is LNHDA and CDR2 is SQIVND (reference sequence). Trimming took 5 bases from V and 9 from J, leaving 17 bases between them. CDR3 length: 14 residues. Expressed TCRB transcripts were sequenced because the entire RNA isolate underwent reverse transcription. Profiled with immunoSEQ multiplex PCR; TCRdb holds only in-frame clones, not every one. This table holds 310,000 or so clones, around 8% found once. Overall study findings and caveats: Any HLA effect on TCRB rearrangement was left unresolved by small sub-analyses.

Every sorted population was more than 95% pure. The chain employs TRBV19 and TRBJ2-4; a weak D match, TRBD1 (6 bases). This TCR was recovered from a woman aged 18 to 35 in good health. Material: central memory CD4+ T cells from blood. The DNA for the CDR3 is TGTGCCAGTAGTCTACACACAGGGTACGGCATTCAGTACTTC. It is translated as CASSLHTGYGIQYF. The full variable domain, completed using reference TRBV19 and TRBJ2-4, is DGGITQSPKYLFRKEGQNVTLSCEQNLNHDAMYWYRQDPGQGLRLIYYSQIVNDFQKGDIAEGYSVSREKKESFPLTVTSAQKNPTAFYLCASSLHTGYGIQYFGAGTRLSVL.